Below are 16 T cell receptor beta chains sequenced from a single sample in a study of TIL therapy for anti-PD-1-resistant metastatic lung cancer. This was the immunoSEQ v3 assay. Here immunoSEQ multiplex PCR was the method, and the copy in TCRdb shows in-frame clones only, minus some. The sample holds about 100,000 clones, about three fifths seen once. Stated time point: pre-treatment sample, taken before nivolumab and TIL therapy. Tumor tissue came from excised metastases, mostly pleural nodules or supraclavicular lymph nodes. Sequenced material: tumor tissue, taken at baseline. All receptors derive from a person aged 25 to 85 with non-small cell lung cancer.

This clone was seen once. The junction departs from the called germline gene at one end, perhaps through a read error. The chain has TRBV7-8 and TRBJ2-7; 7 bases line up with TRBD1. The V gene's germline CDR1 is SGHVS and CDR2 FQNEAQ. There are 14 residues in the CDR3. CDR3 nucleotides: TGTGCCAGCAGCCCGAGGCCAACAGGGGACGAGCAGTGCTTC. Translation: CASSPRPTGDEQCF.

The chain combines TRBV5-1 with TRBJ2-3; possibly TRBD2 for D (6 bases). The V and J ends lost 0 bases and 5 bases respectively, with 10 bases between them. From germline, CDR1 is SGHRS and CDR2 YFSETQ. The CDR3 extends over 14 amino acids. The CDR3 loop reads CASSLGGVEDTQYF. CDR3 sequence (DNA): TGCGCCAGCAGCTTGGGCGGGGTCGAAGATACGCAGTATTTT.

The V and J genes are TRBV29-1 and TRBJ1-2; D might be TRBD1 (5 bases). CDR3 length equals 16 residues. V was cut by 4 bases and J by 0 bases, with 18 bases left in between. Germline CDR1 and CDR2: SQVTM and ANQGSEA. CDR3 coding DNA: TGCAGCGTTGCCGGGGGGGGATATGAAGCTAACTATGGCTACACCTTC. Protein product: CSVAGGGYEANYGYTF. Together with reference TRBV29-1 and TRBJ1-2, the CDR3 gives the full variable domain: SAVISQKPSRDICQRGTSLTIQCQVDSQVTMMFWYRQQPGQSLTLIATANQGSEATYESGFVIDKFPISRPNLTFSTLTVSNMSPEDSSIYLCSVAGGGYEANYGYTFGSGTRLTVV.

This clone has a handful of counts. The rearrangement uses TRBV9 and TRBJ2-7; 9 bases are a match to TRBD1. The CDR3 has 15 residues. Germline lookup yields CDR1 SGDLS and CDR2 YYNGEE. Germline trimming cut 4 bases from V and 5 bases from J; bases unmatched to any gene: 10. CDR3 nucleotides: TGTGCCAGCAGCTGGGGGCCGGGACAGGGAAACGAGCAGTACTTC. Amino acids: CASSWGPGQGNEQYF.

The rearrangement uses TRBV15 and TRBJ2-3; D remains unclear. Germline-derived CDR1 and CDR2 are LNHNV and YYDKDF (reference sequence). This CDR3 is 14 amino acids long. V lost 5 bases to trimming and J lost 3 bases, with 12 bases between them. CDR3 residues: CATSRPLRTDTQYF. The CDR3 DNA reads TGTGCCACCAGCCGACCCCTTCGGACAGATACGCAGTATTTT.

The chain employs TRBV3-1 (or the pseudogene TRBV3-2) and TRBJ2-7; D not certain. The CDR3 spans 14 residues. Trimming left V 1 base short and J 0 bases short, with 7 bases between. The V gene's germline CDR1 is LGHDT and CDR2 YNNKEL (reference sequence). CDR3 loop: CASSQVGFSYEQYF. The CDR3 DNA follows: TGTGCCAGCAGCCAAGTGGGATTCTCCTACGAGCAGTACTTC.

The chain recombines TRBV7-2 with TRBJ2-5, with D possibly called TRBD1 or TRBD2 (6 bases each). Trimming stripped 5 bases from V and 5 bases from J, with 15 bases between. CDR3 length equals 14 residues. Germline values: CDR1 SGHTA, CDR2 FQGNSA. The CDR3 spells CASSRRGGGETQYF. The CDR3 region has the DNA TGTGCCAGCAGCCGCAGGGGAGGTGGGGAGACCCAGTACTTC. Using reference TRBV7-2 and TRBJ2-5 for the parts outside the CDR3, the full variable domain is GAGVSQSPSNKVTEKGKDVELRCDPISGHTALYWYRQSLGQGLEFLIYFQGNSAPDKSGLPSDRFSAERTGGSVSTLTIQRTQQEDSAVYLCASSRRGGGETQYFGPGTRLLVL.

The V call is TRBV3-1 (or the pseudogene TRBV3-2), the J call TRBJ2-3; no firm D call. V lost 0 bases and J 0 bases, leaving 10 bases between the germline ends. The CDR3 totals 16 residues. Germline V gene data show CDR1 as LGHDT and CDR2 as YNNKEL (reference sequence). CDR3 residues: CASSQDSRLSTDTQYF. The DNA for the CDR3 is TGTGCCAGCAGCCAAGACAGCCGCCTGAGCACAGATACGCAGTATTTT.

A single count supports this clone. The genes are TRBV6-6 and TRBJ1-5, with TRBD1 as a possible D gene (6 bases). Trimming shortened V by 5 bases and J by 4 bases, and 12 bases separated the two germline ends. This CDR3 is built from 14 residues. CDR1 is MNHNY and CDR2 is SVGAGI in the germline V gene (reference sequence). This chain's CDR3 is CASSPGQLNQPQHF. DNA of the CDR3: TGTGCCAGCAGTCCCGGACAGTTAAATCAGCCCCAGCATTTT.

The V and J genes are TRBV3-1 (or the pseudogene TRBV3-2) and TRBJ1-6; D unresolved. The CDR3 totals 15 residues. Germline V gene lookup returns CDR1 LGHDT and CDR2 YNNKEL (reference sequence). V shed 0 bases and J shed 2 bases, with 5 bases lying between them. This CDR3 reads CASSQERAYNSPLHF. DNA for the CDR3: TGTGCCAGCAGCCAAGAACGGGCCTATAATTCACCCCTCCACTTT.

The chain couples TRBV7-9 to TRBJ1-2; no clear D. CDR1 is SEHNR, CDR2 FQNEAQ, per germline (reference sequence). This CDR3 comprises 13 residues. With 10 bases removed from V and 2 bases from J, the gap between germline ends came to 14 bases. The CDR3 reads CATTPYQNYGYTF. Written as DNA, the CDR3 is TGTGCCACCACCCCCTATCAGAACTATGGCTACACCTTC.

The rearrangement uses TRBV9 and TRBJ2-5; weak D call: TRBD2 (5 bases). The germline V gene has CDR1 SGDLS and CDR2 YYNGEE. V was pared by 3 bases and J by 4 bases, with 10 bases between. The CDR3 contains 13 residues. The CDR3: CASSAGLPETQYF. The CDR3 coding sequence is TGTGCCAGCAGCGCCGGACTCCCAGAGACCCAGTACTTC.

The genes are TRBV15 and TRBJ2-2; 8 nucleotides match TRBD2. Germline trimming cut 2 bases from V and 3 bases from J; bases unmatched to any gene: 5. Germline lookup yields CDR1 LNHNV and CDR2 YYDKDF (reference sequence). The CDR3 contains 16 residues. The CDR3 DNA follows: TGTGCCACCAGCAGAAGCGGGAGAGCCGACACCGGGGAGCTGTTTTTT. It translates to CATSRSGRADTGELFF.

This chain joins TRBV28 and TRBJ1-4; D gene unclear. This CDR3 spans 15 amino acids. The V end lost 4 bases, the J end lost 10 bases, and 19 bases lay between the germline ends. CDR1 and CDR2 (germline): MDHEN, SYDVKM. The CDR3 sequence is CASSSSGAHGAKLFF. For the CDR3, the DNA is TGTGCCAGCAGTTCCTCGGGAGCCCACGGTGCAAAACTGTTTTTT.

This chain uses TRBV7-3 with TRBJ2-5, with 10 bases aligning to TRBD1. The germline V gene has CDR1 SGHTA and CDR2 FQGTGA. CDR3 length: 14 residues. The ends lost 5 bases at V and 5 bases at J; junction bases unmatched: 5. The CDR3 coding sequence is TGTGCCAGCAGCAAGACAGGGGGCTTGGAGACCCAGTACTTC. It specifies CASSKTGGLETQYF.

A remark on this clone: Different DNA sequences within this sample yield the same CDR3. The chain couples TRBV5-1 to TRBJ2-7; D remains unclear. Germline V gene lookup returns CDR1 SGHRS and CDR2 YFSETQ. V lost 2 bases and J lost 3, with 6 bases in between. This CDR3 is 12 amino acids long. For the CDR3, the DNA is TGCGCCAGCAGCTTAACGGGCTACGAGCAGTACTTC. This encodes CASSLTGYEQYF.